Sequencing of this T cell receptor beta chain was carried out in a study of CD8 T cells in cerebrospinal fluid in Alzheimer's disease. For droplet-based sequencing, live CSF cells were sorted using a live/dead marker. There are 15 residues in the CDR3. Germline V gene sequence: CDR1 SEHNR, CDR2 FQNEAQ (reference sequence). CSF cells were profiled by 10X single-cell V(D)J and 5' expression. TCRdb re-called the 10x single-cell sequencing reads; every CDR3 protein appears as one record, without DNA. The sample's table shows about 1,100 distinct CDR3 sequences. V usage is TRBV7-9 and J usage is TRBJ1-2; TCRdb calls TRBD1, which cannot be checked without DNA. The source material was cerebrospinal fluid. This receptor was taken from a human donor with mild cognitive impairment. The CDR3 loop is CASSDLGQGDYGYTF. Looking up the rest from reference TRBV7-9 and TRBJ1-2 gives the full variable domain: DTGVSQNPRHKITKRGQNVTFRCDPISEHNRLYWYRQTLGQGPEFLTYFQNEAQLEKSRLLSDRFSAERPKGSFSTLEIQRTEQGDSAMYLCASSDLGQGDYGYTFGSGTRLTVV.